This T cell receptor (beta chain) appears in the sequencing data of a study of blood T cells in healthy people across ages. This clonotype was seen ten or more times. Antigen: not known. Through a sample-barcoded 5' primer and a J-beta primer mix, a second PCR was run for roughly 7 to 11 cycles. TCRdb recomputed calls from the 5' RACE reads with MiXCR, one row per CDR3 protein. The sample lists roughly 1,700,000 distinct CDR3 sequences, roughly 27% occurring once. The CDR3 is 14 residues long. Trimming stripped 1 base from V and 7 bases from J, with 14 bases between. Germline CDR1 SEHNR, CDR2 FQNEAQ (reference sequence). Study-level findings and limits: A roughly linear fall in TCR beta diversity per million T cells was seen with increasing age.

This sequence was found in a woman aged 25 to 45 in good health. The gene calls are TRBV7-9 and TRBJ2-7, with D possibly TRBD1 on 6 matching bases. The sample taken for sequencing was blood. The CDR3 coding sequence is TGTGCCAGCAGCTTAGTCGGGACAAATAGTGAGCAGTACTTC. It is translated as CASSLVGTNSEQYF.